Shown below are 3 T cell receptor beta chains from a single sample sequenced in a study of blood T cell repertoires in COVID-19. Some clones are missing from TCRdb's copy, which holds only in-frame ones; the method was immunoSEQ multiplex PCR. The data contain 280,000 or so clones, 90% of them singletons. The material sequenced was PBMCs or T cells enriched from blood (not recorded which). The source of these receptors is a woman younger than 35 with acute COVID-19.

The chain couples TRBV10-3 to TRBJ1-2; D perhaps matches TRBD1 (6 bases). Germline CDR1 is ENHRY and CDR2 is SYGVKD. Deletions cut 4 bases from V and 5 bases from J, with 17 bases between. This CDR3 region has 15 residues. The CDR3 DNA is TGTGCCATCAGTGGTCAAGGACAGACTTTTTATGGCTACACCTTC. This encodes CAISGQGQTFYGYTF.

This chain links TRBV27 with TRBJ2-5; 11 bases agree with TRBD2. The CDR3 has 13 amino acids. The V and J ends lost 7 bases and 5 bases, in that order; junction bases with no gene match: 3. Per the germline V gene, CDR1 is MNHEY and CDR2 is SMNVEV (reference sequence). The CDR3 bases are TGTGCCAGCAAACTAGCGGGAGTTGAGACCCAGTACTTC. Amino acids: CASKLAGVETQYF.

This rearrangement joins TRBV30 to TRBJ1-3; 7 nucleotides line up with TRBD1. Germline CDR1 reads GTSNPN; CDR2 reads SVGIG (reference sequence). V gave up 0 bases and J gave up 4 bases; unmatched junction bases: 12. The CDR3 runs 17 residues. CDR3 region: CAWSVLRQGGTGNTIYF. The CDR3 DNA reads TGTGCCTGGAGTGTACTCCGACAGGGAGGAACGGGAAACACCATATATTTT.